What follows describes a single TCR beta chain. The CDR3 extends over 14 amino acids. Per germline, CDR1 KGHSH and CDR2 LQKENI. Trimming cost V 4 bases and J 1 base, with 7 bases left between them. The data originate from a study of blood T cell repertoires in COVID-19. For the study at large: Acute and convalescent COVID-19 specimens originated in the United States, Italy and Spain. The cDNA or gDNA used as material had been derived from T cells, B-cell-depleted T cells, or PBMCs.

Original processing methods: Amplification of reference gene primers provided the estimated nucleated cell counts. The repertoire was sequenced with immunoSEQ multiplex PCR; TCRdb's copy has only in-frame clones and lacks some. V, J and clone size reflect that table, while D and trimming were determined from the DNA. The data contain about 80,000 clones, around 81% of them seen just once; the ten biggest clones take up 9% to 10%. The chain is built from TRBV18 and TRBJ1-4; no firm D call. What was sequenced was peripheral blood. This clonotype was sampled from a human donor in a cohort sampled during active COVID-19. CDR3 coding DNA: TGTGCCAGCTCACTCACAGAAACTAATGAAAAACTGTTTTTT. Translating gives CASSLTETNEKLFF.